The source of this T cell receptor beta chain is a study of blood T cell repertoires in COVID-19. About the study: PBMCs, B-cell-depleted T cells, or T cells provided the cDNA or gDNA that made up the material.

J gave up 4 bases and V 0 bases, and 12 bases lay outside the gene matches. Germline CDR1 is SGHRS and CDR2 is YFSETQ. The CDR3 contains 19 residues. Under the authors' procedure: Reference gene primer amplification gave estimated nucleated cell counts. Data came from immunoSEQ multiplex PCR; TCRdb stores just in-frame clones and leaves some out. The V and J calls and clone size are taken from that table; D and trimming were inferred from the DNA. Among roughly 48,000 clones listed, around nine tenths were seen once. V is TRBV5-1 and J is TRBJ2-3, with 12 bases matching TRBD2. The sequence was collected from a human donor in a cohort sampled during active COVID-19. Sequenced material: peripheral blood. CDR3 in amino acids: CASSLGPSGGALFADTQYF. The CDR3 DNA sequence: TGCGCCAGCAGCTTGGGCCCTAGCGGGGGGGCCTTATTCGCAGATACGCAGTATTTT.